This T cell receptor (beta chain) was recovered during a study of T cell responses to AZD1222 COVID-19 vaccine. This clone was recorded a few times. What it binds is not known. The germline V gene encodes CDR1 SEHNR and CDR2 FQNEAQ (reference sequence). Between the trimmed V and J ends, which lost 7 bases and 4 bases, there was a span of 16 bases. The length of the CDR3 is 14 residues. Clones were read by immunoSEQ multiplex PCR, and TCRdb kept only the in-frame ones, dropping some. Among under 80,000 clones listed, approximately 85% were seen once. Study outcomes and limitations: Possibly, clonal diversity was underestimated; donors were largely white British and included more females.

Sequenced material: peripheral blood, taken on day 0 of MenACWY control vaccination. The chain joins TRBV7-9 to TRBJ1-2; D perhaps matches TRBD1 (6 bases). The clonotype comes from an adult in good health. CDR3 region: CASTPSAGVYGYTF. The CDR3 DNA reads as TGTGCCAGCACCCCGTCCGCAGGGGTCTATGGCTACACCTTC.